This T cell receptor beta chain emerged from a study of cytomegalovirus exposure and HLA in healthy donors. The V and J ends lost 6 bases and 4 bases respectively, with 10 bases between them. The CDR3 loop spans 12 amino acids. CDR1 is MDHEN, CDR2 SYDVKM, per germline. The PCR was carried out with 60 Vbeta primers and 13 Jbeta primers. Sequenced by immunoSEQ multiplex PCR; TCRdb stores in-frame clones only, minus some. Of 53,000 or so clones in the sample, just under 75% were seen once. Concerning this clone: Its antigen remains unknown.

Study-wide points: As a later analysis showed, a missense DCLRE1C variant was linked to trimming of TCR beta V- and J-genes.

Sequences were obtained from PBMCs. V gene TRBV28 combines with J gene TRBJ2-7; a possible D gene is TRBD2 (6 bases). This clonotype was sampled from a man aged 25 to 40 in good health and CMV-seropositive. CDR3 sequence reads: CASSHGSYEQYF. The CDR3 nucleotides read TGTGCCAGCAGCCACGGGAGTTACGAGCAGTACTTC. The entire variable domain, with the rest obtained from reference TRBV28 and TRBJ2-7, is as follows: DVKVTQSSRYLVKRTGEKVFLECVQDMDHENMFWYRQDPGLGLRLIYFSYDVKMKEKGDIPEGYSVSREKKERFSLILESASTNQTSMYLCASSHGSYEQYFGPGTRLTVT.